This paragraph covers one T cell receptor beta chain sequence. The table came from immunoSEQ multiplex PCR; TCRdb's copy has only in-frame clones and leaves some out. The table lists some 150,000 clones, roughly 88% of them singletons, with over 1.5% in the top ten. This sample is part of a study of blood T cell repertoires in COVID-19. The CDR3 contains 16 residues. Per germline, CDR1 SGHTA and CDR2 FQGNSA. V gave up 4 bases and J gave up 5 bases, with 20 bases separating them. The chain employs TRBV7-2 and TRBJ1-1; no firm D call. This receptor was taken from a woman aged 60 to 75 with acute or convalescent COVID-19. The sample consisted of peripheral blood. The CDR3 is CASSSNPPGSGTEAFF. CDR3 coding DNA: TGTGCCAGCAGCTCGAACCCCCCTGGGAGTGGAACTGAAGCTTTCTTT.